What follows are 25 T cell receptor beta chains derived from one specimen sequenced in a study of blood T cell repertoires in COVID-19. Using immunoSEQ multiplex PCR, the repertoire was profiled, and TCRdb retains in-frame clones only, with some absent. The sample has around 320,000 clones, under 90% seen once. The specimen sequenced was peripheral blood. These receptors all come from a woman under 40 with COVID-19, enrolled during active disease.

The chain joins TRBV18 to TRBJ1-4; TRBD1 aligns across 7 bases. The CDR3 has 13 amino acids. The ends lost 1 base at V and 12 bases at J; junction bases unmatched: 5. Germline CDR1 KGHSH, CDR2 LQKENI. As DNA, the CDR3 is TGTGCCAGCTCACCACTTGACAGGGATCAACTGTTTTTT. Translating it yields CASSPLDRDQLFF.

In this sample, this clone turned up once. CDR3 DNA: TGTGTCAGAAGCTATGATAGCGGGGGGGCGAGTGAGCAGTTCTTC. Translation gives CVRSYDSGGASEQFF. The rearrangement uses TRBV7-5 and TRBJ2-1; the D call of TRBD2 is as the table states it, not checked on the DNA. TRBV7-5 is described as a pseudogene. The CDR3 has 15 amino acids.

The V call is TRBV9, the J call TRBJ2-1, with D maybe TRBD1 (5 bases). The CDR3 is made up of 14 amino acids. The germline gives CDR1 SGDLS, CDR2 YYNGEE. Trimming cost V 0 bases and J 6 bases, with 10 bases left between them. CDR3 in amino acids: CASSVARAANEQFF. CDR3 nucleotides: TGTGCCAGCAGCGTAGCCAGGGCCGCCAATGAGCAGTTCTTC.

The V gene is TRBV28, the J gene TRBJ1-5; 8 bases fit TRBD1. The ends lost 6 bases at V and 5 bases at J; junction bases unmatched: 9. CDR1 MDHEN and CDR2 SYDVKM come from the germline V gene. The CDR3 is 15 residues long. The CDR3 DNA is TGTGCCAGCAGCCCCACAGGGGGAGGAGATCAGCCCCAGCATTTT. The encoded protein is CASSPTGGGDQPQHF.

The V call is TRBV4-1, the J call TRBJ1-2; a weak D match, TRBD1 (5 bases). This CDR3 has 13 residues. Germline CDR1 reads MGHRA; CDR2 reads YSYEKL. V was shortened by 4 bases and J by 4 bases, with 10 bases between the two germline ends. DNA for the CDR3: TGCGCCAGCAGCCCGACAGTTTCCTATGGCTACACCTTC. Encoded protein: CASSPTVSYGYTF.

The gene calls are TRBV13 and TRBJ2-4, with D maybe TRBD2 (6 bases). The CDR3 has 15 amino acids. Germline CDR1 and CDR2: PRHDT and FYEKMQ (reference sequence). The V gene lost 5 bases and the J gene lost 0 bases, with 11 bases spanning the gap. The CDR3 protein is CASSQVGGAKNIQYF. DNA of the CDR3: TGTGCCAGCAGCCAAGTGGGGGGAGCCAAAAACATTCAGTACTTC.

The CDR3 loop is CASTHGTVSNQPQHF. The DNA for the CDR3 is TGTGCCAGTACCCACGGCACAGTTAGCAATCAGCCCCAGCATTTT. The chain recombines TRBV19 with TRBJ1-5; D is unresolved. CDR3 length: 15 residues. V lost 7 bases and J 0 bases, leaving 13 bases between the germline ends. Germline CDR1 is LNHDA and CDR2 is SQIVND (reference sequence).

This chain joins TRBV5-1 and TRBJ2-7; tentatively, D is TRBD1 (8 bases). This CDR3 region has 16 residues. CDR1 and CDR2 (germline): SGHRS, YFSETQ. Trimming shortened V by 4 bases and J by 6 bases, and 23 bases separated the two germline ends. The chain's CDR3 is CASSTGGVGQGTEQYF. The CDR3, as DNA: TGCGCCAGCAGCACTGGGGGGGTAGGACAGGGAACCGAGCAGTACTTC.

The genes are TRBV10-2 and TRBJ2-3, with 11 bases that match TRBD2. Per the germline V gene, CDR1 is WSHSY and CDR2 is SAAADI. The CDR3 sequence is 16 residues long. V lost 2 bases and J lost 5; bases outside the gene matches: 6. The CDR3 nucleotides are TGCGCCAGCAGTGAGACGGGACTAGCGGTCGGAGATACGCAGTATTTT. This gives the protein CASSETGLAVGDTQYF.

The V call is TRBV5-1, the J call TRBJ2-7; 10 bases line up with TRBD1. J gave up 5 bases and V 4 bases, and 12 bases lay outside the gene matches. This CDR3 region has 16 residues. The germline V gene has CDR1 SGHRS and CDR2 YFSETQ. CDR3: CASSPRDRGRLHEQYF. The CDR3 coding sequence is TGCGCCAGCAGCCCCCGGGACAGGGGCCGGTTACACGAGCAGTACTTC. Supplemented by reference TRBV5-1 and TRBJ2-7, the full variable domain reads KAGVTQTPRYLIKTRGQQVTLSCSPISGHRSVSWYQQTPGQGLQFLFEYFSETQRNKGNFPGRFSGRQFSNSRSEMNVSTLELGDSALYLCASSPRDRGRLHEQYFGPGTRLTVT.

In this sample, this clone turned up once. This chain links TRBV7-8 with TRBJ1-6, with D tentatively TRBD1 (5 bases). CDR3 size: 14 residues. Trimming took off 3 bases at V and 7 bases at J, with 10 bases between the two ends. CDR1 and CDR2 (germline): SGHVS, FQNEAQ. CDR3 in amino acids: CASSFGGRNSPLHF. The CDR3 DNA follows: TGTGCCAGCAGCTTCGGGGGGAGGAATTCACCCCTCCACTTT.

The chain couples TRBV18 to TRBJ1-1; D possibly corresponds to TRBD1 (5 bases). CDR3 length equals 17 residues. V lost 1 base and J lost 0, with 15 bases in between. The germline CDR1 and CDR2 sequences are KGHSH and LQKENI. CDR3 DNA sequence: TGTGCCAGCTCACCACGGATTAATTGGGACTTGAACACTGAAGCTTTCTTT. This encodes CASSPRINWDLNTEAFF.

CDR3 sequence (DNA): TGCAGCGTTGATAGTGGCAGTACTAGCGAGCAGTACTTC. Its translation is CSVDSGSTSEQYF. The chain employs TRBV29-1 and TRBJ2-7, with a tentative D call TRBD2 (5 bases). V was shortened by 3 bases and J by 6 bases, with 15 bases between the two germline ends. CDR3 length: 13 amino acids. Germline V lookup: CDR1 SQVTM, CDR2 ANQGSEA.

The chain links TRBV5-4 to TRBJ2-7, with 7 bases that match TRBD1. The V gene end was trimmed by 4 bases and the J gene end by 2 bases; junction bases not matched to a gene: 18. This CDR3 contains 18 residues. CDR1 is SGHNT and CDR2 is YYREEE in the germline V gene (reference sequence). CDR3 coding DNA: TGTGCCAGCAGCCTTGGAACGGGCCCGGGACAGAAGACCTACGAGCAGTACTTC. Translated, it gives CASSLGTGPGQKTYEQYF.

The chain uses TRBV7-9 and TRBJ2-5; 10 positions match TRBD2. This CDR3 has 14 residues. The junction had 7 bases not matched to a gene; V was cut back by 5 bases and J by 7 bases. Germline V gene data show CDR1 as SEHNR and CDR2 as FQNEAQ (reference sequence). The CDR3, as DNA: TGTGCCAGCAGCCGGACTAGCGGATCGGTGACCCAGTACTTC. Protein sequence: CASSRTSGSVTQYF.

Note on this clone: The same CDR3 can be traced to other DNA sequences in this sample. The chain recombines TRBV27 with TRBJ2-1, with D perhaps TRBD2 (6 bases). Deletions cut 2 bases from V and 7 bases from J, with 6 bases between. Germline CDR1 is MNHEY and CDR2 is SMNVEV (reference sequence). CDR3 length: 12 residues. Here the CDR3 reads CASSLRGNEQFF. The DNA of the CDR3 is TGTGCCAGCAGTTTACGGGGGAATGAGCAGTTCTTC.

Written as DNA, the CDR3 is TGCAGCGTTGTATTACAGGTGAATGAGCAGTTCTTC. Protein product: CSVVLQVNEQFF. The V and J genes are TRBV29-1 and TRBJ2-1; D is perhaps TRBD1 (5 bases). The CDR3 sequence is 12 residues long. Trimming cost V 4 bases and J 7 bases, with 11 bases left between them. Germline CDR1 is SQVTM and CDR2 is ANQGSEA.

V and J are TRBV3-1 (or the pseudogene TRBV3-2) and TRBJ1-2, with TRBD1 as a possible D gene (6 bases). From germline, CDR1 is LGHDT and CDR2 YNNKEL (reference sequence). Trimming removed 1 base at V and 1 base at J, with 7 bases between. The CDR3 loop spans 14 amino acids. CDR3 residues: CASSQGRGNYGYTF. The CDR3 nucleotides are TGTGCCAGCAGCCAAGGCAGGGGTAACTATGGCTACACCTTC.

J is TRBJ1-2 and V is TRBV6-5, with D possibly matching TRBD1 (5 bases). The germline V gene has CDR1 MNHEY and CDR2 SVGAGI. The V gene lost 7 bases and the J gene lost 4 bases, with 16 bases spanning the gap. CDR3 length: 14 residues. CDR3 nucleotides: TGTGCCAGCACCCAGGGAAGGGGCCTCTATGGCTACACCTTC. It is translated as CASTQGRGLYGYTF.

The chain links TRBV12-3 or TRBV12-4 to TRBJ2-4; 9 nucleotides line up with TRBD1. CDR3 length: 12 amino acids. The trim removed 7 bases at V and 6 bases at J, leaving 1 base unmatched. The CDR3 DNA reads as TGTGCCAGCACGACAGGGGGAAACATTCAGTACTTC. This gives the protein CASTTGGNIQYF.

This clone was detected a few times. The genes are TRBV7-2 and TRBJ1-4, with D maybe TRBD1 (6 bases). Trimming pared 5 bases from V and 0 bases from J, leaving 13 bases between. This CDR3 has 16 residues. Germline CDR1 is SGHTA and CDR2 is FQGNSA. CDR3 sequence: CASSRTAEATNEKLFF. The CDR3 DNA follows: TGTGCCAGCAGCAGGACAGCTGAAGCAACTAATGAAAAACTGTTTTTT. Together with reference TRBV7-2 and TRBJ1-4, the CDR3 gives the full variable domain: GAGVSQSPSNKVTEKGKDVELRCDPISGHTALYWYRQSLGQGLEFLIYFQGNSAPDKSGLPSDRFSAERTGGSVSTLTIQRTQQEDSAVYLCASSRTAEATNEKLFFGSGTQLSVL.

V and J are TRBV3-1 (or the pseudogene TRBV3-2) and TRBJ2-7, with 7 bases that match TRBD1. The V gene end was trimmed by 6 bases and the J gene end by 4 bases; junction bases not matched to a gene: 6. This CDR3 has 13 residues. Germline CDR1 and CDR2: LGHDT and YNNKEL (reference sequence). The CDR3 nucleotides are TGTGCCAGCAGGGGGAACAGGGGATACGAGCAGTACTTC. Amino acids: CASRGNRGYEQYF.

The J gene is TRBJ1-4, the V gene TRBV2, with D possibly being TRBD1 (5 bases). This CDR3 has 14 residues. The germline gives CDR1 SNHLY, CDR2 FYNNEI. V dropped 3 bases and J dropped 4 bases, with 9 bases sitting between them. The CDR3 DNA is TGTGCCAGCAGTGATCCAGGGCTTAATGAAAAACTGTTTTTT. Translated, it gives CASSDPGLNEKLFF.

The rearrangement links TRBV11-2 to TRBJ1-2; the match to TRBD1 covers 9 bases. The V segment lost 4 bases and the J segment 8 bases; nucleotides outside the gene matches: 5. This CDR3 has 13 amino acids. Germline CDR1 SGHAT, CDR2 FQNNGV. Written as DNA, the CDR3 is TGTGCCAGCAGCTCATACAGGGGGCTAGGCTACACCTTC. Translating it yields CASSSYRGLGYTF.

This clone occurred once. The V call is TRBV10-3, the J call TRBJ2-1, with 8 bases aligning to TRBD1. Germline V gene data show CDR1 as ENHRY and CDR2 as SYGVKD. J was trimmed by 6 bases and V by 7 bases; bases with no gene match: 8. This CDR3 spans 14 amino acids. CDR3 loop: CAINRGEWGNEQFF. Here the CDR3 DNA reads TGTGCCATCAACAGGGGGGAATGGGGCAATGAGCAGTTCTTC.